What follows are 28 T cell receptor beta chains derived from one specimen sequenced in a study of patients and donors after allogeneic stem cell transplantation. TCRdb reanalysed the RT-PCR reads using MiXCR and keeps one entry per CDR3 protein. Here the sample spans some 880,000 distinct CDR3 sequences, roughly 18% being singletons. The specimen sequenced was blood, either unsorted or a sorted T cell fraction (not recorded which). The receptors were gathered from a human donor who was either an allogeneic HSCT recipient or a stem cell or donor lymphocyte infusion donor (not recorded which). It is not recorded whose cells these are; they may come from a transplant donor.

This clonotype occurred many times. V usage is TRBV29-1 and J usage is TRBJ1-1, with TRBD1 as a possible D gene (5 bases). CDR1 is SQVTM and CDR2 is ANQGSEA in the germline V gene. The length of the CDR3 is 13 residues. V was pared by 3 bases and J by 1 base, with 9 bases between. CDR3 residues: CSVDQGGNTEAFF. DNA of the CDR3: TGCAGCGTTGACCAGGGAGGGAACACTGAAGCTTTCTTT.

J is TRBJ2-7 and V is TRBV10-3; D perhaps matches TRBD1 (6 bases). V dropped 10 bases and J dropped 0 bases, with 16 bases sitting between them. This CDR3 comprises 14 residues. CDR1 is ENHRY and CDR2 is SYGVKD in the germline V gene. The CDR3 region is CATAFQGSSYEQYF. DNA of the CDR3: TGTGCCACCGCCTTCCAGGGGAGCTCCTACGAGCAGTACTTC.

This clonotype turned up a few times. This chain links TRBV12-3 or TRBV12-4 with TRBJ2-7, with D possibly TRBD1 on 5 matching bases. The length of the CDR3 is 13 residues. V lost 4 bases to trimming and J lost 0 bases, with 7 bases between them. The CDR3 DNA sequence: TGTGCCAGCAGTTACAGGACCTCCTACGAGCAGTACTTC. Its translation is CASSYRTSYEQYF.

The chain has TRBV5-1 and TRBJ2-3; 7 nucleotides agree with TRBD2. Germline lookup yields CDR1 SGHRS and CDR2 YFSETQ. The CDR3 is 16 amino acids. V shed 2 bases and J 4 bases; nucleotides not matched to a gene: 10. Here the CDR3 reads CASSFRVGGPADTQYF. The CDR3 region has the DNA TGCGCCAGCAGCTTTCGCGTGGGAGGGCCCGCAGATACGCAGTATTTT.

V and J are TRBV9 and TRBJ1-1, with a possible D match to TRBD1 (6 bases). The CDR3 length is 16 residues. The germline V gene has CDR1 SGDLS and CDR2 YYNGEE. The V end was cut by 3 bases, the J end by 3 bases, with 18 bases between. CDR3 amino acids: CASSAQGLGFDTEAFF. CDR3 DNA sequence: TGTGCCAGCAGCGCCCAGGGGCTGGGATTTGACACTGAAGCTTTCTTT.

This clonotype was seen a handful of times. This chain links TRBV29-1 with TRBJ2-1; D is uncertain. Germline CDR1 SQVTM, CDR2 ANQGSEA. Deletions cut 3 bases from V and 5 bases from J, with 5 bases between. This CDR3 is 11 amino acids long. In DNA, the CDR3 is TGCAGCGTTGAGGGCAACAATGAGCAGTTCTTC. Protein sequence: CSVEGNNEQFF.

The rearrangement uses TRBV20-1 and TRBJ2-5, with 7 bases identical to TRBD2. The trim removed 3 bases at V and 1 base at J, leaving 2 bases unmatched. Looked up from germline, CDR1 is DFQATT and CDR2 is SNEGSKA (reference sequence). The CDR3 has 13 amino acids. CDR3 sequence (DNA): TGCAGTGCTAGTGGGACTACCCAAGAGACCCAGTACTTC. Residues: CSASGTTQETQYF.

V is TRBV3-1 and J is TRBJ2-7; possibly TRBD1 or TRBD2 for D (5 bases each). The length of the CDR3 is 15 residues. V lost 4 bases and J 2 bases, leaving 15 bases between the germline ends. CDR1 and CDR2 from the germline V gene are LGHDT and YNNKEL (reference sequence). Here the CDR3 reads CASSRGSRKTYEQYF. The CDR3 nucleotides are TGTGCCAGCAGCCGGGGGAGCAGGAAAACCTACGAGCAGTACTTC.

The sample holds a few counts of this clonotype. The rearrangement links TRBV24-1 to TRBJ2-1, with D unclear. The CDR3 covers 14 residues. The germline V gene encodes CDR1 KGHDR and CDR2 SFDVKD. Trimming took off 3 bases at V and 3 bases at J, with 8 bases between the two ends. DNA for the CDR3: TGTGCCACCAGTGATCGGGTAGGCTACAATGAGCAGTTCTTC. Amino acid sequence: CATSDRVGYNEQFF.

The CDR3, as DNA: TGTGCCTGGGGGCGGGACAGGCCCTACGAGCAGTACTTC. It yields the protein CAWGRDRPYEQYF. The gene calls are TRBV30 and TRBJ2-7; 8 bases match TRBD1. There are 13 residues in the CDR3. V was clipped by 5 bases and J by 2 bases; unmatched bases: 5. Germline CDR1 is GTSNPN and CDR2 is SVGIG (reference sequence).

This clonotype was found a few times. CDR3 sequence reads: CASSLGLGQAQSWRLNTEAFF. The CDR3 coding sequence is TGTGCCAGCAGCTTAGGGTTGGGACAGGCTCAATCCTGGAGGCTGAACACTGAAGCTTTCTTT. The gene calls are TRBV11-2 and TRBJ1-1; 8 nucleotides agree with TRBD1. The germline CDR1 and CDR2 sequences are SGHAT and FQNNGV. The length of the CDR3 is 21 residues. With V trimmed by 1 base and J by 0 bases, 19 bases remained unmatched.

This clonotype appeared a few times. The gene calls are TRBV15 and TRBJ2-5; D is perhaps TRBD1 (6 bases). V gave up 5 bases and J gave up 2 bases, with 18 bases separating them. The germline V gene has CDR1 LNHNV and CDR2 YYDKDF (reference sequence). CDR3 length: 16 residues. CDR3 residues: CATSEPSGHKQETQYF. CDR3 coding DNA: TGTGCCACCAGCGAGCCCTCGGGACACAAGCAAGAGACCCAGTACTTC.

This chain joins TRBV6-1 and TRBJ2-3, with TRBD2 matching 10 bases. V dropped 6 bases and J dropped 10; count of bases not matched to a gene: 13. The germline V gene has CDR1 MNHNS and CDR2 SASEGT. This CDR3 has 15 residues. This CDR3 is CASRPRTSGTDAQYF. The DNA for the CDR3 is TGTGCCAGCAGACCAAGGACTAGCGGAACGGATGCGCAGTATTTT.

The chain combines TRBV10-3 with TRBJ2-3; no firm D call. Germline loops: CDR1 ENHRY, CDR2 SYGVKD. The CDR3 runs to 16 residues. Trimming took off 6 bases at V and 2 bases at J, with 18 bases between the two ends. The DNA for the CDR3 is TGTGCCATCAGGATTTTCCGGAGCCCCCCCACAGATACGCAGTATTTT. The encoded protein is CAIRIFRSPPTDTQYF.

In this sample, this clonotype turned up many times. The DNA of the CDR3 is TGTGCCAGCAGTTTTGCCGGTGAAGCTTTCTTT. Residues: CASSFAGEAFF. The V gene is TRBV12-3 or TRBV12-4, the J gene TRBJ1-1; D is undetermined. V was pared by 3 bases and J by 7 bases, with 6 bases between. The CDR3 extends over 11 amino acids.

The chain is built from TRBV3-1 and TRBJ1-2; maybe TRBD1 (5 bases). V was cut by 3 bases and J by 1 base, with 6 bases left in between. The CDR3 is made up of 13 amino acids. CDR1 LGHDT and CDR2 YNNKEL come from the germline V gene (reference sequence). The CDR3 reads CASSQTDNYGYTF. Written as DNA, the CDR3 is TGTGCCAGCAGCCAGACAGATAACTATGGCTACACCTTC.

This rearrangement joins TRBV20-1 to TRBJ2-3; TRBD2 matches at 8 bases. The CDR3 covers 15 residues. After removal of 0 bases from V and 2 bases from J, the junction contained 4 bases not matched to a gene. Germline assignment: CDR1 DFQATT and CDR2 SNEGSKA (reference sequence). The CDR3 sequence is CSARDPAGATDTQYF. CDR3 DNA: TGCAGTGCTAGAGATCCAGCGGGGGCCACAGATACGCAGTATTTT.

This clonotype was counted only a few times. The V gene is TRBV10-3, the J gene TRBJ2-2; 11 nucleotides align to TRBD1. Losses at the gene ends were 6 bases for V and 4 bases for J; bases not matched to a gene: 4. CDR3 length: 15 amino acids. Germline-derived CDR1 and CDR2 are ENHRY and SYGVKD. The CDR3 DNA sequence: TGTGCCATCAGCCCAGGACAGGGGGCCACCGGGGAGCTGTTTTTT. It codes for CAISPGQGATGELFF.

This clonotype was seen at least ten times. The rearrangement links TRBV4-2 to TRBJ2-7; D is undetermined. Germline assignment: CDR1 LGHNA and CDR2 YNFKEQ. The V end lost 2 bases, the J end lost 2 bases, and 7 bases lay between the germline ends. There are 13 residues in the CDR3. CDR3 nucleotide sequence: TGTGCCAGCAGCCAAACACGAACCTACGAGCAGTACTTC. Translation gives CASSQTRTYEQYF.

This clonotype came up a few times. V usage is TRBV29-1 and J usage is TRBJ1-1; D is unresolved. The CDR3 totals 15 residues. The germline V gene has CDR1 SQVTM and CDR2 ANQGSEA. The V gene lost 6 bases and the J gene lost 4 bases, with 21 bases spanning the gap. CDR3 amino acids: CSVPLPRTMGTEAFF. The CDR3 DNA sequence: TGCAGCGTACCCCTCCCACGGACCATGGGCACTGAAGCTTTCTTT.

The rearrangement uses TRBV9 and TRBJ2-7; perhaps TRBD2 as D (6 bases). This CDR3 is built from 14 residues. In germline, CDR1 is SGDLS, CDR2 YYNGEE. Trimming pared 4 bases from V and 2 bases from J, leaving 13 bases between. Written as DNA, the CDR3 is TGTGCCAGCAGCCCGGGGGAAACCCCCTACGAGCAGTACTTC. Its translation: CASSPGETPYEQYF.

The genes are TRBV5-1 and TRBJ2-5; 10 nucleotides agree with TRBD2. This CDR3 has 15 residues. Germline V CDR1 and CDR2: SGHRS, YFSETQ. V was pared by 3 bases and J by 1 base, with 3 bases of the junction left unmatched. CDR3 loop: CASSSGLAIQETQYF. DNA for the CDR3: TGCGCCAGCAGCTCGGGACTAGCGATCCAAGAGACCCAGTACTTC.

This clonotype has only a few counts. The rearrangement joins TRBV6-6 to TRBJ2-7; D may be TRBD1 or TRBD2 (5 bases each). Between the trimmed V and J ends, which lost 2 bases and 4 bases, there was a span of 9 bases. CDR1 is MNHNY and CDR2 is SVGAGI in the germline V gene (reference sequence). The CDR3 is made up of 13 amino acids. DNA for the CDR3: TGTGCCAGCAGTTACGGGACGGAATACGAGCAGTACTTC. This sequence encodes CASSYGTEYEQYF.

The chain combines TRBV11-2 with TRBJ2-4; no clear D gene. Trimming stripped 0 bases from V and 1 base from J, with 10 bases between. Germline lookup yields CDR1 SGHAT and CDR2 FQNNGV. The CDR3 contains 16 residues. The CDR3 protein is CASSLDLVTAKNIQYF. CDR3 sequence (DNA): TGTGCCAGCAGCTTAGATCTAGTGACCGCCAAAAACATTCAGTACTTC.

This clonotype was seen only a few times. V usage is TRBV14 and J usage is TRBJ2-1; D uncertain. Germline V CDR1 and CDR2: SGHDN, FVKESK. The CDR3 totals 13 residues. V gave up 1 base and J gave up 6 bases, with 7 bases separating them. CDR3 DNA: TGTGCCAGCAGCCAAGGGGAAGTCAATGAGCAGTTCTTC. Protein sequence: CASSQGEVNEQFF. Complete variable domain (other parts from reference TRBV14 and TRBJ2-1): EAGVTQFPSHSVIEKGQTVTLRCDPISGHDNLYWYRRVMGKEIKFLLHFVKESKQDESGMPNNRFLAERTGGTYSTLKVQPAELEDSGVYFCASSQGEVNEQFFGPGTRLTVL.

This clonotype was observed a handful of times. In DNA, the CDR3 is TGTGCCAGCAGTCACCTAGGACCCCTAGTGCCCCAGTACTTC. The encoded protein is CASSHLGPLVPQYF. This sequence joins TRBV6-1 and TRBJ2-5; no definite D call. Germline loops: CDR1 MNHNS, CDR2 SASEGT. The germline V and J ends were trimmed by 5 bases and 9 bases, with 19 bases remaining between them. The CDR3 is made up of 14 amino acids.

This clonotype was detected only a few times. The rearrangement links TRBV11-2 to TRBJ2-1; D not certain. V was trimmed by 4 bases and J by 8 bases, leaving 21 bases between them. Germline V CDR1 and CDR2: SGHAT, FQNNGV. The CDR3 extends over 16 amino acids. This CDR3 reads CASSSLLGRPRDEQFF. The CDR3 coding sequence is TGTGCCAGCAGCTCCCTTCTTGGGCGGCCTCGGGATGAGCAGTTCTTC. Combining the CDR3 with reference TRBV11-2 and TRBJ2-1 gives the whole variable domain EAGVAQSPRYKIIEKRQSVAFWCNPISGHATLYWYQQILGQGPKLLIQFQNNGVVDDSQLPKDRFSAERLKGVDSTLKIQPAKLEDSAVYLCASSSLLGRPRDEQFFGPGTRLTVL.

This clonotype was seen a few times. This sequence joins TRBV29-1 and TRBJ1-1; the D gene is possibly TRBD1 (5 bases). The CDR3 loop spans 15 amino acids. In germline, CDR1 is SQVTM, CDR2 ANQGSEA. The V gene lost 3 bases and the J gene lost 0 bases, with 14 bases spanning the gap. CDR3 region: CSVDYQGSMNTEAFF. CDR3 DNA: TGCAGCGTTGATTACCAGGGTTCGATGAACACTGAAGCTTTCTTT.